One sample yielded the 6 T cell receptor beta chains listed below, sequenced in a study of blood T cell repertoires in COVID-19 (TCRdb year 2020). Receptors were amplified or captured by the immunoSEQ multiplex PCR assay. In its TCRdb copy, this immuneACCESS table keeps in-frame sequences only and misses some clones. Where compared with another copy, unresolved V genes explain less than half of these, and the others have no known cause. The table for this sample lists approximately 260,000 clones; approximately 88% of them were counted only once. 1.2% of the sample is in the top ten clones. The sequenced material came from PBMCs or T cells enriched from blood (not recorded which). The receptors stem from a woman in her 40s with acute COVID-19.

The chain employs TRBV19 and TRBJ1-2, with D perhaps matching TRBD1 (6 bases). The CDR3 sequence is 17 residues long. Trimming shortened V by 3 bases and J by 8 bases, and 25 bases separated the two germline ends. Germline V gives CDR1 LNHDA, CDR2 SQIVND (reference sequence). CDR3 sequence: CASSIQRGGRGVWGYTF. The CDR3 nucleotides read TGTGCCAGTAGTATTCAGAGAGGCGGCAGGGGAGTTTGGGGCTACACCTTC.

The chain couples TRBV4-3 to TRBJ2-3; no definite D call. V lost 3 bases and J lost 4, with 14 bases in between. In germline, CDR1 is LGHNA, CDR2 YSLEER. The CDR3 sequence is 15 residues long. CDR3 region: CASSQQMAGPDTQYF. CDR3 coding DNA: TGCGCCAGCAGCCAGCAGATGGCTGGGCCAGATACGCAGTATTTT.

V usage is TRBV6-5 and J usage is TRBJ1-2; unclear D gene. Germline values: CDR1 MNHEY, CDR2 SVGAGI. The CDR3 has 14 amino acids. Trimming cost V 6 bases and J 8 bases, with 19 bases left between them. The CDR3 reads CASRPGLFIGGYTF. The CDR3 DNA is TGTGCCAGCAGACCCGGACTCTTTATCGGCGGCTACACCTTC.

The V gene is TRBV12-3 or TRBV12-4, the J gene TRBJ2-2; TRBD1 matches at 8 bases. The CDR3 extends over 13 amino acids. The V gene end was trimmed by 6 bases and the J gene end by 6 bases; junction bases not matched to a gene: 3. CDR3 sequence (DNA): TGTGCCAGCAGCGCAGGGGGCTCCGGGGAGCTGTTTTTT. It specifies CASSAGGSGELFF.

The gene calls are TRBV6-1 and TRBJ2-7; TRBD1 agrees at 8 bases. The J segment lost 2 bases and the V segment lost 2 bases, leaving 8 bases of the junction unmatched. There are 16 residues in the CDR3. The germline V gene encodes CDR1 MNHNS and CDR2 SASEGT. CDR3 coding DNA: TGTGCCAGCAGTGAACAGGGGGCAGGACGAACCTACGAGCAGTACTTC. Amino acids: CASSEQGAGRTYEQYF.

The chain's CDR3 is CASSQAGRASNEQFF. DNA for the CDR3: TGTGCCAGCAGCCAAGCCGGGAGGGCCAGCAATGAGCAGTTCTTC. The chain carries TRBV3-1 (or the pseudogene TRBV3-2) and TRBJ2-1, with 8 bases lining up with TRBD2. Germline V gives CDR1 LGHDT, CDR2 YNNKEL (reference sequence). There are 15 residues in the CDR3. V shed 1 base and J 6 bases; nucleotides not matched to a gene: 5.